These 21 T cell receptor beta chains came from one sample sequenced in a study of cytomegalovirus exposure and HLA in healthy donors. Researchers ran the PCR with 60 Vbeta and 13 Jbeta primers. Here immunoSEQ multiplex PCR was the method, and the copy in TCRdb shows in-frame clones only, minus some. The sample consists of 100,000 or so clones, roughly three quarters of them appearing once. Sequenced: PBMCs. These receptor sequences come from a male donor in good health and CMV-seropositive.

This chain connects TRBV27 to TRBJ2-5; the match to TRBD1 covers 8 bases. This CDR3 has 14 amino acids. Germline lookup yields CDR1 MNHEY and CDR2 SMNVEV (reference sequence). The junction had 4 bases not matched to a gene; V was cut back by 6 bases and J by 1 base. This CDR3 reads CASSRTGSQETQYF. In nucleotides, the CDR3 is TGTGCCAGCAGCCGGACAGGGAGCCAAGAGACCCAGTACTTC.

The chain carries TRBV5-1 and TRBJ2-3; TRBD1 might be the D (6 bases). With 3 bases removed from V and 2 bases from J, the gap between germline ends came to 10 bases. The CDR3 is made up of 14 amino acids. Per the germline V gene, CDR1 is SGHRS and CDR2 is YFSETQ. The CDR3 region has the DNA TGCGCCAGCAGCTCCGGACAGCACACAGATACGCAGTATTTT. Translated, it gives CASSSGQHTDTQYF. Combining the CDR3 with reference TRBV5-1 and TRBJ2-3 gives the whole variable domain KAGVTQTPRYLIKTRGQQVTLSCSPISGHRSVSWYQQTPGQGLQFLFEYFSETQRNKGNFPGRFSGRQFSNSRSEMNVSTLELGDSALYLCASSSGQHTDTQYFGPGTRLTVL.

The chain links TRBV5-8 to TRBJ1-1, with TRBD1 matching over 9 bases. Germline V gene data show CDR1 as SGHTS and CDR2 as YDEGEE. V was clipped by 5 bases and J by 0 bases; unmatched bases: 11. The CDR3 is made up of 17 amino acids. CDR3 residues: CASRMNRGPLMNTEAFF. DNA of the CDR3: TGTGCCAGCAGAATGAACAGGGGGCCACTCATGAACACTGAAGCTTTCTTT.

The genes are TRBV19 and TRBJ2-7; 8 bases map to TRBD1. Germline assignment: CDR1 LNHDA and CDR2 SQIVND (reference sequence). The CDR3 consists of 15 residues. V shed 3 bases, J shed 8 bases, and the junction held 12 bases outside the gene matches. The CDR3 region has the DNA TGTGCCAGTAGTATCCAACATCGACAGGGGCCACAGCAGTACTTC. This encodes CASSIQHRQGPQQYF.

V usage is TRBV7-2 and J usage is TRBJ2-7; D is unclear. CDR3 size: 13 residues. The V gene lost 5 bases and the J gene lost 6 bases, with 14 bases spanning the gap. The germline CDR1 and CDR2 sequences are SGHTA and FQGNSA. The CDR3 here is CASSRGLSGEQYF. The DNA of the CDR3 is TGTGCCAGCAGCCGTGGGCTGAGTGGCGAGCAGTACTTC.

The CDR3 region is CASVTSGGSSYNEQFF. The CDR3, as DNA: TGTGCCAGTGTGACTAGCGGGGGAAGCTCCTACAATGAGCAGTTCTTC. The chain combines TRBV7-2 with TRBJ2-1; 12 bases are a match to TRBD2. This CDR3 spans 16 amino acids. V lost 9 bases to trimming and J lost 0 bases; unmatched junction nucleotides: 6. Looked up from germline, CDR1 is SGHTA and CDR2 is FQGNSA. Full variable domain (missing parts from reference TRBV7-2 and TRBJ2-1): GAGVSQSPSNKVTEKGKDVELRCDPISGHTALYWYRQSLGQGLEFLIYFQGNSAPDKSGLPSDRFSAERTGGSVSTLTIQRTQQEDSAVYLCASVTSGGSSYNEQFFGPGTRLTVL.

The chain uses TRBV4-1 and TRBJ1-6, with 9 bases matching TRBD1. V shed 2 bases, J shed 1 base, and the junction held 3 bases outside the gene matches. The CDR3 contains 17 residues. Germline V gene lookup returns CDR1 MGHRA and CDR2 YSYEKL. The CDR3 sequence is CASSQRQGESYNSPLHF. For the CDR3, the DNA is TGCGCCAGCAGCCAAAGACAGGGGGAGTCCTATAATTCACCCCTCCACTTT.

The chain combines TRBV19 with TRBJ1-2; 10 bases are shared with TRBD1. V shed 2 bases, J shed 7 bases, and the junction held 13 bases outside the gene matches. The CDR3 is 17 amino acids. Germline CDR1 is LNHDA and CDR2 is SQIVND (reference sequence). The DNA of the CDR3 is TGTGCCAGTAGTATACGGACAGGGGGTTACGTTCGCGGTGGCTACACCTTC. The encoded protein is CASSIRTGGYVRGGYTF.

The genes are TRBV7-9 and TRBJ1-3; no definite D call. The CDR3 runs 17 residues. Germline-derived CDR1 and CDR2 are SEHNR and FQNEAQ (reference sequence). Between the trimmed V and J ends, which lost 5 bases and 0 bases, there was a span of 17 bases. In DNA, the CDR3 is TGTGCCAGCAGCCCCCGAACGTTCCCCTACTCTGGAAACACCATATATTTT. Translated, it gives CASSPRTFPYSGNTIYF. Full variable domain (remainder filled in from reference TRBV7-9 and TRBJ1-3): DTGVSQNPRHKITKRGQNVTFRCDPISEHNRLYWYRQTLGQGPEFLTYFQNEAQLEKSRLLSDRFSAERPKGSFSTLEIQRTEQGDSAMYLCASSPRTFPYSGNTIYFGEGSWLTVV.

The J gene is TRBJ2-7, the V gene TRBV28; unclear D gene. The germline V and J ends were trimmed by 3 bases and 3 bases, with 12 bases remaining between them. Germline V gene lookup returns CDR1 MDHEN and CDR2 SYDVKM. The CDR3 contains 14 residues. For the CDR3, the DNA is TGTGCCAGCAGTTTCGCGTTTAAAAACTACGAGCAGTACTTC. This translates into CASSFAFKNYEQYF.

This clone was recorded only once. The chain carries TRBV4-3 and TRBJ2-7, with 11 positions matching TRBD2. V was pared by 4 bases and J by 3 bases, with 2 bases of the junction left unmatched. The germline gives CDR1 LGHNA, CDR2 YSLEER. The CDR3 is made up of 14 amino acids. DNA of the CDR3: TGCGCCAGCAGCCCGGGGACTAGCGGCTACGAGCAGTACTTC. Translated, it gives CASSPGTSGYEQYF.

The chain employs TRBV5-4 and TRBJ2-5, with a weak D call TRBD2 (5 bases). The germline V gene has CDR1 SGHNT and CDR2 YYREEE (reference sequence). With 1 base removed from V and 7 bases from J, the gap between germline ends came to 14 bases. The CDR3 loop spans 14 amino acids. The CDR3 coding sequence is TGTGCCAGCAGCTTGATAGGTGGAGGCGGGACCCAGTACTTC. Its protein is CASSLIGGGGTQYF. The variable domain in full, with the rest retrieved from reference TRBV5-4 and TRBJ2-5, is ETGVTQSPTHLIKTRGQQVTLRCSSQSGHNTVSWYQQALGQGPQFIFQYYREEENGRGNFPPRFSGLQFPNYSSELNVNALELDDSALYLCASSLIGGGGTQYFGPGTRLLVL.

This clone was observed a few times. This chain uses TRBV30 with TRBJ2-5, with D possibly matching TRBD1 (5 bases). Germline-derived CDR1 and CDR2 are GTSNPN and SVGIG (reference sequence). Trimming pared 3 bases from V and 0 bases from J, leaving 8 bases between. CDR3 size: 13 residues. The chain's CDR3 is CAWRAGNQETQYF. CDR3 nucleotide sequence: TGTGCCTGGAGGGCAGGGAACCAAGAGACCCAGTACTTC.

In its sample, this clone was seen once. The chain joins TRBV25-1 to TRBJ2-7, with unresolved D. Trimming shortened V by 4 bases and J by 5 bases, and 6 bases separated the two germline ends. The CDR3 spans 11 residues. CDR1 is MGHDK, CDR2 SYGVNS, per germline. The CDR3, as DNA: TGTGCCAGCAGTGTACTGCACGAGCAGTACTTC. Encoded protein: CASSVLHEQYF.

The chain combines TRBV2 with TRBJ2-5; 13 bases are shared with TRBD2. V lost 4 bases and J lost 5; bases outside the gene matches: 4. Germline CDR1 SNHLY, CDR2 FYNNEI. This CDR3 is built from 15 residues. The CDR3 nucleotides read TGTGCCAGCAGTGGGACTAGCGGGGGTCAGGAGACCCAGTACTTC. This translates into CASSGTSGGQETQYF.

The CDR3 reads CAWRRGQGAIGYTF. CDR3 DNA sequence: TGTGCCTGGCGCCGGGGACAGGGGGCCATTGGCTACACCTTC. The chain combines TRBV30 with TRBJ1-2; 12 positions match TRBD1. The CDR3 loop spans 14 amino acids. Germline trimming cut 5 bases from V and 7 bases from J; bases unmatched to any gene: 8. From germline, CDR1 is GTSNPN and CDR2 SVGIG (reference sequence).

This CDR3 reads CASSEGQGSGETQYF. For the CDR3, the DNA is TGCGCCAGCAGCGAGGGACAGGGATCTGGAGAGACCCAGTACTTC. The chain employs TRBV10-1 and TRBJ2-5, with TRBD1 matching 9 bases. Germline V gene sequence: CDR1 WNHNN, CDR2 SYGVQD (reference sequence). V shed 6 bases, J shed 4 bases, and the junction held 9 bases outside the gene matches. The CDR3 length is 15 residues.

The chain joins TRBV28 to TRBJ1-2; a possible D gene is TRBD1 (6 bases). Germline V gene data show CDR1 as MDHEN and CDR2 as SYDVKM. The CDR3 runs to 16 residues. V was pared by 4 bases and J by 6 bases, with 21 bases between. Here the CDR3 DNA reads TGTGCCAGCAGTTCCTATGAAAACAGGGACCTAGATGGCTACACCTTC. Translating it yields CASSSYENRDLDGYTF.

The rearrangement uses TRBV19 and TRBJ2-3; 11 bases fit TRBD2. The length of the CDR3 is 13 residues. The ends lost 6 bases at V and 7 bases at J; junction bases unmatched: 3. Germline V gives CDR1 LNHDA, CDR2 SQIVND (reference sequence). The CDR3 loop reads CASRLAGEHTQYF. The CDR3 nucleotides are TGTGCCAGTAGACTAGCGGGAGAACATACGCAGTATTTT.

V and J are TRBV28 and TRBJ1-1; no firm D call. Trimming cost V 4 bases and J 7 bases, with 16 bases left between them. Germline V CDR1 and CDR2: MDHEN, SYDVKM. The CDR3 totals 14 residues. CDR3 sequence reads: CASSSAGPGDEAFF. CDR3 nucleotides: TGTGCCAGCAGTTCAGCCGGACCGGGAGATGAAGCTTTCTTT. The full variable domain, its missing parts supplied by reference TRBV28 and TRBJ1-1, is DVKVTQSSRYLVKRTGEKVFLECVQDMDHENMFWYRQDPGLGLRLIYFSYDVKMKEKGDIPEGYSVSREKKERFSLILESASTNQTSMYLCASSSAGPGDEAFFGQGTRLTVV.

The chain employs TRBV6-5 and TRBJ1-1, with TRBD1 identical over 7 bases. This CDR3 is 11 amino acids long. V lost 10 bases and J lost 7; bases outside the gene matches: 6. CDR1 and CDR2 (germline): MNHEY, SVGAGI. CDR3 DNA: TGTGCCACCCACCGACAGGGTGAAGCTTTCTTT. Protein sequence: CATHRQGEAFF.